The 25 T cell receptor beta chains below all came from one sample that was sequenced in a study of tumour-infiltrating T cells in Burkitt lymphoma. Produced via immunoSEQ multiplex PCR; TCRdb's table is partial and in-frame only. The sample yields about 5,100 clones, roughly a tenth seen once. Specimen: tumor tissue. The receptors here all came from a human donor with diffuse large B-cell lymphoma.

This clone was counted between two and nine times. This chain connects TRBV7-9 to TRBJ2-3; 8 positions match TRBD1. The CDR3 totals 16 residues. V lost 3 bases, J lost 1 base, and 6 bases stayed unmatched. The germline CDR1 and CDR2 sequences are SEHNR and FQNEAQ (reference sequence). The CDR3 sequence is CASSFGSGGGTDTQYF. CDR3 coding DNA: TGTGCCAGCAGCTTCGGTTCAGGGGGCGGCACAGATACGCAGTATTTT.

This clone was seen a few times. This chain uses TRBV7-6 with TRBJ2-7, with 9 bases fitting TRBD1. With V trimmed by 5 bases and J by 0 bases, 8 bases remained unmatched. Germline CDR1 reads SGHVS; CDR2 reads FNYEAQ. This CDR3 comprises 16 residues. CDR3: CASSPGQGFSSYEQYF. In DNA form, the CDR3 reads TGTGCCAGCAGCCCGGGACAGGGTTTTAGCTCCTACGAGCAGTACTTC.

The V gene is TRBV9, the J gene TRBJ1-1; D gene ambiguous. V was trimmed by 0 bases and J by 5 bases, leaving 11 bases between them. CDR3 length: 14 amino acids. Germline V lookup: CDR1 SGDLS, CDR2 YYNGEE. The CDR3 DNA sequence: TGTGCCAGCAGCGTAGGGCTCCGAGGGACTGAAGCTTTCTTT. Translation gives CASSVGLRGTEAFF.

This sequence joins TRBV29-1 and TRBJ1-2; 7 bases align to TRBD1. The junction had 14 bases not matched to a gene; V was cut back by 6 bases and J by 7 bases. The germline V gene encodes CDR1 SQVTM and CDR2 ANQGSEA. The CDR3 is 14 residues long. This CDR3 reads CSVPYERQGGGYTF. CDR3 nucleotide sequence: TGCAGCGTCCCATATGAACGACAGGGTGGTGGCTACACCTTC.

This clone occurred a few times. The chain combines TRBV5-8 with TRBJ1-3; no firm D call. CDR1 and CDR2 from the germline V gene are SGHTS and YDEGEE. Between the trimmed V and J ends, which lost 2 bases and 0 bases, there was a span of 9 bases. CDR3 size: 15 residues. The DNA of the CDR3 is TGTGCCAGCAGCTTTTTCGGCAGCTCTGGAAACACCATATATTTT. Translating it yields CASSFFGSSGNTIYF.

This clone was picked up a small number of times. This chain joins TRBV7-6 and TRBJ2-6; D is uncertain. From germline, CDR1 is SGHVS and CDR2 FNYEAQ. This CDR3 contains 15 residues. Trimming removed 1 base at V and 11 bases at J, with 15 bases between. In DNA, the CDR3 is TGTGCCAGCAGCTTAGTGGTCAGTGGCAGTGACGTCCTGACTTTC. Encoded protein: CASSLVVSGSDVLTF.

As DNA, the CDR3 is TGCGCCAGCAGTGAGATAAAGGGGCGAGGGTATAATTCACCCCTCCACTTT. Translation: CASSEIKGRGYNSPLHF. V usage is TRBV10-2 and J usage is TRBJ1-6; weak D call: TRBD1 (5 bases). V was cut by 2 bases and J by 4 bases, with 15 bases left in between. This CDR3 comprises 17 residues. Germline V gene data show CDR1 as WSHSY and CDR2 as SAAADI.

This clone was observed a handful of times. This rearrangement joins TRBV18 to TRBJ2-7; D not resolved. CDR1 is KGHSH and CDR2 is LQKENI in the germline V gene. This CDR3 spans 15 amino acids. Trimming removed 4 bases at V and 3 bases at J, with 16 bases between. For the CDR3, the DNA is TGTGCCAGCTCACGTGGGTGGTTGGGTTTCTACGAGCAGTACTTC. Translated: CASSRGWLGFYEQYF. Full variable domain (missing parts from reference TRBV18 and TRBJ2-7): NAGVMQNPRHLVRRRGQEARLRCSPMKGHSHVYWYRQLPEEGLKFMVYLQKENIIDESGMPKERFSAEFPKEGPSILRIQQVVRGDSAAYFCASSRGWLGFYEQYFGPGTRLTVT.

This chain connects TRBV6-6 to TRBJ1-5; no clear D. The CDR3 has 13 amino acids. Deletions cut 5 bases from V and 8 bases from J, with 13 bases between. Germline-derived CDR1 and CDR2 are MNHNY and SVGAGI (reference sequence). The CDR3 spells CASSRTNGEPQHF. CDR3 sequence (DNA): TGTGCCAGCAGTCGGACCAACGGGGAGCCCCAGCATTTT.

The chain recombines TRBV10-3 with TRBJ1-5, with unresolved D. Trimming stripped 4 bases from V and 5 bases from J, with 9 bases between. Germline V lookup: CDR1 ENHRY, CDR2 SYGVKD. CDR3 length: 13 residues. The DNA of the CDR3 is TGTGCCATCAGTGGTGGGCCTTATCAGCCCCAGCATTTT. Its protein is CAISGGPYQPQHF.

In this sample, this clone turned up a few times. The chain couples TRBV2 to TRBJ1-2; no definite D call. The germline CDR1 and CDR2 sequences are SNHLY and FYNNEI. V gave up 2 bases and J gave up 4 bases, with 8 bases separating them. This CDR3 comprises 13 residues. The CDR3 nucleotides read TGTGCCAGCAGTGAATCACAATCCTATGGCTACACCTTC. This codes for CASSESQSYGYTF.

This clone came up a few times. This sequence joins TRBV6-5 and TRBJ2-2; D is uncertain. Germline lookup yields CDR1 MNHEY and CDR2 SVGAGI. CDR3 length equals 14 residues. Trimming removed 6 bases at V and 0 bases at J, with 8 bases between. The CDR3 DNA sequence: TGTGCCAGCAGGCCTCTAACGAACACCGGGGAGCTGTTTTTT. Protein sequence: CASRPLTNTGELFF.

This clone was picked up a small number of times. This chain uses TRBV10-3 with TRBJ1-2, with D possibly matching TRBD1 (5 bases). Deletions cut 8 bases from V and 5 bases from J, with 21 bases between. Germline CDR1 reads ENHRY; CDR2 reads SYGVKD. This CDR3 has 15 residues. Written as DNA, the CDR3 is TGTGCCATCGGCCCGCTTAACAGGAGGAGGTATGGCTACACCTTC. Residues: CAIGPLNRRRYGYTF.

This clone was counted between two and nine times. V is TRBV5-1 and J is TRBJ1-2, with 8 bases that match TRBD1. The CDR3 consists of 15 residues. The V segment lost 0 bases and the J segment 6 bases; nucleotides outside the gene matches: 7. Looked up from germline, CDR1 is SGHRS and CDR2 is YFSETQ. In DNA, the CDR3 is TGCGCCAGCAGCTTGGACAGGGGGACGAGGGATGGCTACACCTTC. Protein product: CASSLDRGTRDGYTF.

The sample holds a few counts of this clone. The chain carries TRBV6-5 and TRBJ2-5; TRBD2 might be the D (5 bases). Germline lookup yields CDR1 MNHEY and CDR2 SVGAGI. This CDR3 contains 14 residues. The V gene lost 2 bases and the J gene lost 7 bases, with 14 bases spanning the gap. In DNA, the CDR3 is TGTGCCAGCAGTTACGGACTTCCAAGCGGGACCCAGTACTTC. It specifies CASSYGLPSGTQYF.

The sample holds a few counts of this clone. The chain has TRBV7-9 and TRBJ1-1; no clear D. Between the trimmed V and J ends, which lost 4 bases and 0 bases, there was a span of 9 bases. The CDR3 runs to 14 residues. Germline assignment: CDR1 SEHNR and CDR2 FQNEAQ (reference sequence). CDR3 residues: CASSSRQLNTEAFF. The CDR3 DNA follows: TGTGCCAGCAGCTCCCGGCAACTGAACACTGAAGCTTTCTTT. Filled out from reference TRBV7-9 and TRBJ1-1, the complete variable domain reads DTGVSQNPRHKITKRGQNVTFRCDPISEHNRLYWYRQTLGQGPEFLTYFQNEAQLEKSRLLSDRFSAERPKGSFSTLEIQRTEQGDSAMYLCASSSRQLNTEAFFGQGTRLTVV.

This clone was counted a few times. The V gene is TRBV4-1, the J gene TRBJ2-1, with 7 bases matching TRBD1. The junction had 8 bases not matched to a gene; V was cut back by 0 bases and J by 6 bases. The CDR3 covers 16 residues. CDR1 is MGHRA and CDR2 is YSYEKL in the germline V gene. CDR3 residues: CASSQDRAGGTNEQFF. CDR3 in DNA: TGCGCCAGCAGCCAAGATCGGGCAGGGGGAACCAATGAGCAGTTCTTC.

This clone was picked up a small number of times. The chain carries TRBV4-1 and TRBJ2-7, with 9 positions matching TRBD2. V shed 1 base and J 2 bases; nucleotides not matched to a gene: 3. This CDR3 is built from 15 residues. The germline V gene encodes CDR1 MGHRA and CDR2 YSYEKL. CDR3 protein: CASSQAAGGPYEQYF. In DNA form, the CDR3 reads TGCGCCAGCAGCCAAGCAGCGGGGGGCCCCTACGAGCAGTACTTC.

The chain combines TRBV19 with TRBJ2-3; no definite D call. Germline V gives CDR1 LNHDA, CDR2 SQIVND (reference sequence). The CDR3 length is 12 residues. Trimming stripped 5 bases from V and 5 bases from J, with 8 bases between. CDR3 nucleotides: TGTGCCAGTAGTCAAGGCGAAGATACGCAGTATTTT. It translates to CASSQGEDTQYF.

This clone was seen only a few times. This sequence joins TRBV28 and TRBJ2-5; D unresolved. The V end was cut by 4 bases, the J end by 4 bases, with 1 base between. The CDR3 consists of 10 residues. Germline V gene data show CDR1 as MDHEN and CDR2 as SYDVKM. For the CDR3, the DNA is TGTGCCAGCAGTTCAGAGACCCAGTACTTC. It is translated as CASSSETQYF.

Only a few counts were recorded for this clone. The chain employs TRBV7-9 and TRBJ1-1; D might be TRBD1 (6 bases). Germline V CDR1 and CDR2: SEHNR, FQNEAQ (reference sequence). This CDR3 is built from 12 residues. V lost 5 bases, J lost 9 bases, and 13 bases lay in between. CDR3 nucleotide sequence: TGTGCCAGCAGCACAGGGTTAAGGAAAGCTTTCTTT. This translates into CASSTGLRKAFF.

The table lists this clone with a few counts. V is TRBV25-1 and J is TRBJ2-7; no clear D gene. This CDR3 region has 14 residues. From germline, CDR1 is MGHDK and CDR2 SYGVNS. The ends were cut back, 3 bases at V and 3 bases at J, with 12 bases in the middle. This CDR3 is CASSESNTDYEQYF. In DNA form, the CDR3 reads TGTGCCAGCAGTGAGTCCAACACGGACTACGAGCAGTACTTC.

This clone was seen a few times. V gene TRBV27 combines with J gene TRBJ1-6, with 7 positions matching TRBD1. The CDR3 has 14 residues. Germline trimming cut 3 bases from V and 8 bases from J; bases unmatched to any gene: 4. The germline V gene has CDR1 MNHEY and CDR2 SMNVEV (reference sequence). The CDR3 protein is CASSFRGSDSPLHF. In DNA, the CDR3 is TGTGCCAGCAGTTTCAGGGGGTCTGATTCACCCCTCCACTTT.

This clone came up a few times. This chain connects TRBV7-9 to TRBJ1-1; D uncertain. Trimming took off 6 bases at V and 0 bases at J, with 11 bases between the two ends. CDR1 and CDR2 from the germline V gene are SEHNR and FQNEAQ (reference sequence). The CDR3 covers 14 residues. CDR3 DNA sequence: TGTGCCAGCAGTCGCATACCCATGAACACTGAAGCTTTCTTT. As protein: CASSRIPMNTEAFF.

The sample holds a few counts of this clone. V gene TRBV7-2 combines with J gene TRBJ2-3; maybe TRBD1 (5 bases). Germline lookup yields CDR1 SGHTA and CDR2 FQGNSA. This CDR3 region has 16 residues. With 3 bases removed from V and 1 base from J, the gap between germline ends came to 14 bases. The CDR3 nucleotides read TGTGCCAGCAGCTTTAACAGGCTGTGGCGCACAGATACGCAGTATTTT. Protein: CASSFNRLWRTDTQYF. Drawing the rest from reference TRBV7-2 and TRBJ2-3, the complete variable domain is GAGVSQSPSNKVTEKGKDVELRCDPISGHTALYWYRQSLGQGLEFLIYFQGNSAPDKSGLPSDRFSAERTGGSVSTLTIQRTQQEDSAVYLCASSFNRLWRTDTQYFGPGTRLTVL.